Listed below are T cell receptor beta chains from one sample, sequenced in a study of cytomegalovirus exposure and HLA in healthy donors. The protocol was immunoSEQ multiplex PCR, while the TCRdb copy is restricted to in-frame clones and leaves out a portion. The sample shows 65,000 to 75,000 clones, roughly 94% of them seen only once. Sequenced: PBMCs. Receptor source: a man aged 18 to 29 in good health and CMV-seropositive. The CDR3 runs from the conserved cysteine through the conserved F or W.

>TRBJ1-4|TRBV15
CATSRFVTGVGKLFF
>TRBJ1-5|TRBV2
CASSAGQGRQPQHF
>TRBJ2-1|TRBV11-1
CASSQRSSYNEQFF
>TRBJ1-2|TRBV11-2
CASSPQGVYGYTF
>TRBJ2-1|TRBV2
CASSISGPTEFF
>TRBJ2-1|TRBV27
CASSLTGGNEQFF
>TRBJ2-4|TRBV6-1
CASSEVGGPLNIQYF
>TRBJ1-5|TRBV5-1
CASPSRALGNQPQHF
>TRBJ1-5|TRBV6-6
CASSYSTGQPQHF
>TRBJ2-7|TRBV7-8
CASSLVEGVTYEQYF
>TRBJ2-1|TRBV6-1
CASSEALWQSSSYNEQFF
>TRBJ1-2|TRBV6-1
CASSEAGGDHYGYTF
>TRBJ2-1|TRBV6-1
CASSDLGAWVEQFF
>TRBJ2-1|TRBV6-1
CASSAVEGSYNEQFF
>TRBJ2-1|TRBV6-5
CASSFTGKQFF
>TRBJ2-1|TRBV2
CASTPDNEQFF
>TRBJ2-7|TRBV7-3
CASSPTGTSYEQYF
>TRBJ2-7|TRBV5-1
CASSPGTSDEQYF
>TRBJ2-1|TRBV19
CASSGGTGVAGPYNEQFF
>TRBJ2-1|TRBV28
CASTQGFLYNEQFF
>TRBJ2-1|TRBV4-1
CASSQGPSGNEQFF
>TRBJ2-7|TRBV4-1
CASSQESGGGYEQYF
>TRBJ1-2|TRBV28
CASSNRGRDYGYTF
>TRBJ2-1|TRBV5-6
CASTSGVSYNEQFF
>TRBJ2-2|TRBV28
CASIPGQGITGELFF
>TRBJ1-2|TRBV7-6
CASSPDSLYGYTF
>TRBJ1-5|TRBV21-1
CASRGRWKGQPQHF
>TRBJ2-7|TRBV18
CASSPLAGVPPPDEQYF
>TRBJ2-4|TRBV7-9
CASSLGGQGWNIQYF
>TRBJ2-4|TRBV28
CASSLLTGRNIQYF
>TRBJ1-1|TRBV28
CASSSSGQGWDTEAFF
>TRBJ2-5|TRBV29-1
CTLGGEGETQYF
>TRBJ2-7|TRBV5-4
CASSSTSGRTYEQYF
>TRBJ2-1|TRBV11-2
CASSSGTSSNEQFF
>TRBJ1-5|TRBV21-1
CASSLWTGQQPQHF
>TRBJ1-3|TRBV18
CASSAGTGSGNTIYF
>TRBJ2-4|TRBV2
CASSTTVAKNIQYF
>TRBJ2-2|TRBV10-3
CAISLEEGGELFF
>TRBJ2-7|TRBV5-1
CASSLSGSPHEQYF
>TRBJ1-1|TRBV27
CASSLTAGLNTEAFF
>TRBJ2-1|TRBV11-3
CASSTRGQGGHNEQFF
>TRBJ2-7|TRBV5-8
CASSPWARYEQYF
>TRBJ2-4|TRBV28
CASSFQGNIQYF
>TRBJ2-7|TRBV28
CASRFTGGGRYEQYF
>TRBJ2-7|TRBV28
CASTSFETAPYEQYF
>TRBJ1-3|TRBV11-2
CASSQAAQGLGNTIYF
>TRBJ1-1|TRBV28
CASSPGSYTEAFF
>TRBJ1-4|TRBV19
CASSMEGYGEKLFF
>TRBJ2-3|TRBV9
CASSGLLAGVEADTQYF
>TRBJ2-2|TRBV28
CASSSTGLADYLTGELFF
>TRBJ1-2|TRBV28
CATGQGANGYTF